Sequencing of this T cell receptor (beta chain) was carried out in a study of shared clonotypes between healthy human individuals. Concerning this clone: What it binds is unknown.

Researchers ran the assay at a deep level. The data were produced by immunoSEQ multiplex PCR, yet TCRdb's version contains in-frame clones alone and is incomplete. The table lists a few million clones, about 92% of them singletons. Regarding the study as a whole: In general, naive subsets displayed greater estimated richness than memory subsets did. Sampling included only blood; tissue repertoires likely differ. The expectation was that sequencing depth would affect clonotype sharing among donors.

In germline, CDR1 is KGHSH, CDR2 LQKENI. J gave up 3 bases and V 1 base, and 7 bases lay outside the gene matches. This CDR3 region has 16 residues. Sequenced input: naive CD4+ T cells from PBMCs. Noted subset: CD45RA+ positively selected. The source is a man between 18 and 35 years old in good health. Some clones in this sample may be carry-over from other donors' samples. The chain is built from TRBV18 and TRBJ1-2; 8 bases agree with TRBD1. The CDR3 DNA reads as TGTGCCAGCTCACCACTCGACAGGGGTACGGACTATGGCTACACCTTC. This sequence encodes CASSPLDRGTDYGYTF.